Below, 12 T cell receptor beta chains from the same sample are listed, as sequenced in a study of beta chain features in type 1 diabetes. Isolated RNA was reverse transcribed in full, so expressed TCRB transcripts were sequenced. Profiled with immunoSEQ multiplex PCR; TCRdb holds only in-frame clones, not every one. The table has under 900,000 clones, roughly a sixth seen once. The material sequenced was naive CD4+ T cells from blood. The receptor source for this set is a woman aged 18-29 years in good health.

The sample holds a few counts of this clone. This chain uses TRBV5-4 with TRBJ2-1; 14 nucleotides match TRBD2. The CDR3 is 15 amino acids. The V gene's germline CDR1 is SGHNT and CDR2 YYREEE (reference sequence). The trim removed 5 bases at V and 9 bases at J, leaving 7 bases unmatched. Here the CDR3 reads CASRTGTSGRSEQFF. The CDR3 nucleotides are TGTGCCAGCAGAACCGGGACTAGCGGGAGAAGTGAGCAGTTCTTC.

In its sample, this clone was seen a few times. CDR3 DNA: TGTGCCAGCAGCTGGGACAGGGGCATGAACACTGAAGCTTTCTTT. Residues: CASSWDRGMNTEAFF. The rearrangement uses TRBV5-6 and TRBJ1-1; 10 nucleotides agree with TRBD1. J lost 0 bases, V lost 3 bases, and 2 bases had no gene match. The CDR3 extends over 15 amino acids. In germline, CDR1 is SGHDT, CDR2 YYEEEE.

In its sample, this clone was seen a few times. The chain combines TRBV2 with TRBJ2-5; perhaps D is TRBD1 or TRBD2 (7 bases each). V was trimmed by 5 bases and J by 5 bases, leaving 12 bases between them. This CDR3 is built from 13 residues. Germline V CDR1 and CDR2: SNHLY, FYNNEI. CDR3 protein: CASSTGEGETQYF. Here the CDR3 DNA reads TGTGCCAGCAGTACAGGGGAGGGGGAGACCCAGTACTTC.

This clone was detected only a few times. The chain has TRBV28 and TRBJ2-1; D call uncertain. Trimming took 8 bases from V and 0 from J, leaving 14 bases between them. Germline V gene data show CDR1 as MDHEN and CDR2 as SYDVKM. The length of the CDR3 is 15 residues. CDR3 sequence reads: CASQKGGSSYNEQFF. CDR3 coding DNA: TGTGCCAGCCAAAAGGGCGGAAGCTCCTACAATGAGCAGTTCTTC.

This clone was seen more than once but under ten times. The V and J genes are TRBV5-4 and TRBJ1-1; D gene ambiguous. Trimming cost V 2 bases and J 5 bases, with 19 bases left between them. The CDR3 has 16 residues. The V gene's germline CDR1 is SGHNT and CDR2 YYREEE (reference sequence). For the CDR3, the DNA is TGTGCCAGCAGCTTCCCGGGCCGGGTAGTTGGGACTGAAGCTTTCTTT. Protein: CASSFPGRVVGTEAFF.

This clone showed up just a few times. The CDR3 region has the DNA TGTGCCAGTAGTACCCTGGTGCAACGCCTACTGTTTTTT. Protein: CASSTLVQRLLFF. The rearrangement joins TRBV19 to TRBJ1-4; D unresolved. Germline-derived CDR1 and CDR2 are LNHDA and SQIVND (reference sequence). This CDR3 is 13 amino acids long. The ends were cut back, 4 bases at V and 13 bases at J, with 16 bases in the middle.

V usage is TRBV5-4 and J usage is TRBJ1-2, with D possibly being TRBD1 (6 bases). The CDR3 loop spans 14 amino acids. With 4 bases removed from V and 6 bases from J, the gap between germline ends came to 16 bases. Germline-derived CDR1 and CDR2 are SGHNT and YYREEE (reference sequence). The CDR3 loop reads CASSALDRINGYTF. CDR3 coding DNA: TGTGCCAGCAGCGCACTGGACAGAATTAATGGCTACACCTTC.

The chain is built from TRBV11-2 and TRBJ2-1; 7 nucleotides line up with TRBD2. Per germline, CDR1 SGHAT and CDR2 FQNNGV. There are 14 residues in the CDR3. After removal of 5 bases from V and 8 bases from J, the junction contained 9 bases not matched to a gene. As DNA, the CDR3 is TGTGCCAGCAGCCGTACTAGCGTCCCCTATGAGCAGTTCTTC. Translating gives CASSRTSVPYEQFF.

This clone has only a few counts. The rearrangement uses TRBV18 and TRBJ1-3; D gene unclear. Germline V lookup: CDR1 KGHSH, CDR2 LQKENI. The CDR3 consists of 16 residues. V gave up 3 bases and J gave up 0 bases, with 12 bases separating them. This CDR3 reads CASSPPGKNSGNTIYF. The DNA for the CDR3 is TGTGCCAGCTCACCCCCTGGCAAAAACTCTGGAAACACCATATATTTT.

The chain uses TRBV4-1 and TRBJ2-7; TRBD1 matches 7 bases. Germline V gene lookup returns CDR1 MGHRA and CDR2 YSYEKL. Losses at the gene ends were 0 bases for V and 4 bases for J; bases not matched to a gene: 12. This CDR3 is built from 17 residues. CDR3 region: CASSQDTKGTVHYEQYF. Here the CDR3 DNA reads TGCGCCAGCAGCCAAGATACAAAGGGGACAGTTCATTACGAGCAGTACTTC.

The CDR3 is CASSLGPGTLTYEQYF. CDR3 coding DNA: TGTGCCAGCAGCTTAGGGCCGGGGACTCTGACCTACGAGCAGTACTTC. The chain joins TRBV7-6 to TRBJ2-7, with D maybe TRBD2 (6 bases). The CDR3 is 16 residues long. Trimming pared 1 base from V and 2 bases from J, leaving 15 bases between. The germline CDR1 and CDR2 sequences are SGHVS and FNYEAQ.

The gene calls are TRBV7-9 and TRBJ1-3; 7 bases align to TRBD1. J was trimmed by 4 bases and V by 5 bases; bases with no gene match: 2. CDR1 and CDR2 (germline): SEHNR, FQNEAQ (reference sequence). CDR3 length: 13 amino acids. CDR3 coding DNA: TGTGCCAGCAGCACAGGGGCCGGAAACACCATATATTTT. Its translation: CASSTGAGNTIYF.